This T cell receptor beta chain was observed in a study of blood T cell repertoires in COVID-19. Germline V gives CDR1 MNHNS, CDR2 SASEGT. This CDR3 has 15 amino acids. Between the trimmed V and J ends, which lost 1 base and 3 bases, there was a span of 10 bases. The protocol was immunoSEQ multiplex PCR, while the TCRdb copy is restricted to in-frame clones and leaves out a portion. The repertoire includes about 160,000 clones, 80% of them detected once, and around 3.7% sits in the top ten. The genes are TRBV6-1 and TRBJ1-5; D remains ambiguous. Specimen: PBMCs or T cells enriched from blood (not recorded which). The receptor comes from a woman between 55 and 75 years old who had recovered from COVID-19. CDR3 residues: CASSEGGRNNQPQHF. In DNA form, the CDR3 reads TGTGCCAGCAGTGAAGGAGGAAGGAACAATCAGCCCCAGCATTTT.